Presented here are 5 T cell receptor beta chains from one specimen sequenced in a study of Tregs in tolerant kidney transplant recipients. Profiling relied on immunoSEQ multiplex PCR, and the TCRdb table lists in-frame clones only, not all of them. The data show approximately 98,000 clones, with about 90% seen just once and approximately 0.35% held by the top ten. The specimen comprised CD4+ T cells from blood, sampled before the transplant. These receptor sequences come from a human donor who received a combined kidney and bone marrow transplant.

The chain recombines TRBV27 with TRBJ2-2; D remains ambiguous. Germline V lookup: CDR1 MNHEY, CDR2 SMNVEV (reference sequence). The CDR3 totals 12 residues. Trimming shortened V by 6 bases and J by 6 bases, and 8 bases separated the two germline ends. As DNA, the CDR3 is TGTGCCAGCAGATTTAGAGCCGGGGAGCTGTTTTTT. Translating gives CASRFRAGELFF.

This clone came up once. The rearrangement uses TRBV19 and TRBJ1-2; 7 bases are a match to TRBD1. CDR3 length: 15 amino acids. Germline CDR1 and CDR2: LNHDA and SQIVND (reference sequence). The V and J ends lost 3 bases and 7 bases, in that order; junction bases with no gene match: 11. The CDR3 sequence: CASSIDRVPFLGYTF. The DNA of the CDR3 is TGTGCCAGTAGTATCGACAGGGTTCCCTTCCTTGGCTACACCTTC.

This clone has just a few counts. V usage is TRBV18 and J usage is TRBJ1-2; TRBD1 agrees at 9 bases. This CDR3 region has 14 residues. CDR1 is KGHSH, CDR2 LQKENI, per germline. Trimming took 6 bases from V and 3 from J; bases not matched to a gene: 5. The CDR3 reads CASSRDRADYGYTF. For the CDR3, the DNA is TGTGCCAGCTCCCGGGACAGGGCTGACTATGGCTACACCTTC.

The chain carries TRBV6-5 and TRBJ1-1; D is unresolved. The CDR3 loop spans 14 amino acids. Trimming pared 6 bases from V and 0 bases from J, leaving 11 bases between. Germline values: CDR1 MNHEY, CDR2 SVGAGI. The CDR3 protein is CASREPALNTEAFF. CDR3 DNA: TGTGCCAGCAGAGAGCCCGCCCTGAACACTGAAGCTTTCTTT.

The chain links TRBV6-4 to TRBJ2-1, with 9 bases that match TRBD1. Germline assignment: CDR1 MRHNA and CDR2 SNTAGT. V gave up 2 bases and J gave up 14 bases; unmatched junction bases: 7. This CDR3 contains 13 residues. The CDR3 loop is CASSDDPGQGKFF. The CDR3 nucleotides read TGTGCCAGCAGTGACGACCCTGGACAGGGGAAGTTCTTC.